These T cell receptor beta chains were read from a single sample in a study of T cells after somatic rescue of genetic block. Sequencing used immunoSEQ multiplex PCR; TCRdb keeps in-frame clones, though not all of them. The data hold 100,000 to 120,000 clones, with around nine tenths observed a single time. The sample comprised peripheral blood mononuclear cells (PBMCs). The receptors were sampled from a woman younger than 35. CDR3s include the opening cysteine and the closing phenylalanine or tryptophan. A D gene is named only where the DNA matches it firmly. Some rows have no size entry. The others give once, few or many, or a class for an expanded clone.

TRBJ2-7,TRBV4-1,once,.,CASSPDLGSYEQYF,TGCGCCAGCAGCCCCGATCTTGGTTCCTACGAGCAGTACTTC
TRBJ1-1,TRBV9,.,.,CASSVGTAGNTEAFF,TGTGCCAGCAGCGTAGGGACAGCCGGCAACACTGAAGCTTTCTTT
TRBJ1-1,TRBV15,few,TRBD1,CATSRGQGGGIGAFF,TGTGCCACCAGCAGAGGACAGGGTGGGGGGATAGGAGCTTTCTTT
TRBJ1-1,TRBV5-1,.,TRBD1,CASSGGTGELNTEAFF,TGCGCCAGCAGCGGAGGGACAGGGGAACTGAACACTGAAGCTTTCTTT
TRBJ1-5,TRBV27,.,.,CASSSGLQPQHF,TGTGCCAGCAGTTCGGGGCTTCAGCCCCAGCATTTT
TRBJ2-4,TRBV4-3,once,.,CASSQDHRAKNIQYF,TGCGCCAGCAGCCAAGATCACAGAGCCAAAAACATTCAGTACTTC
TRBJ2-3,TRBV14,.,.,CASSPFISDTQYF,TGTGCCAGCAGCCCTTTTATCTCAGATACGCAGTATTTT
TRBJ1-5,TRBV27,.,.,CASSLFLGGRLDQPQHF,TGTGCCAGCAGTTTATTCCTCGGGGGGCGCTTAGATCAGCCCCAGCATTTT
TRBJ1-1,TRBV7-3,few,.,CASSQATGHTEAFF,TGTGCCAGCAGCCAAGCCACAGGGCACACTGAAGCTTTCTTT
TRBJ1-6,TRBV30,.,.,CAWREDILSHSPLHF,TGTGCCTGGAGAGAGGACATTCTTTCGCATTCACCCCTCCACTTT
TRBJ1-2,TRBV10-3,.,.,CAISRGNYGYTF,TGTGCCATCAGTAGGGGGAACTATGGCTACACCTTC
TRBJ1-5,TRBV11-2,.,.,CASSFLENQPQHF,TGTGCCAGCAGCTTTTTAGAGAATCAGCCCCAGCATTTT
TRBJ1-2,TRBV7-8,.,.,CASSPVGRVTEGNYGYTF,TGTGCCAGCAGCCCAGTCGGTCGCGTAACCGAGGGAAACTATGGCTACACCTTC
TRBJ1-1,TRBV19,.,TRBD1,CASSIQGGNTEAFF,TGTGCCAGTAGTATACAGGGGGGGAACACTGAAGCTTTCTTT
TRBJ2-2,TRBV7-8,.,TRBD2,CASSRGLAVTGELFF,TGTGCCAGCAGCCGTGGACTAGCAGTCACCGGGGAGCTGTTTTTT
TRBJ2-2,TRBV7-8,.,TRBD1,CASSSDRVNTGELFF,TGTGCCAGCAGCTCCGACAGGGTGAACACCGGGGAGCTGTTTTTT
TRBJ2-1,TRBV27,.,TRBD2,CASSAGGAYNEQFF,TGTGCCAGTTCAGCGGGGGGGGCCTACAATGAGCAGTTCTTC
TRBJ1-2,TRBV9,.,.,CASSRGADGYTF,TGTGCCAGCAGTCGGGGCGCAGATGGCTACACCTTC
TRBJ1-3,TRBV9,.,TRBD1,CASSVGTDFSGNTIYF,TGTGCCAGCAGCGTCGGGACAGACTTCTCTGGAAACACCATATATTTT
TRBJ1-2,TRBV4-1,.,.,CASSPPINTNYGYTF,TGCGCCAGCAGCCCACCCATTAATACTAACTATGGCTACACCTTC
TRBJ2-2,TRBV18,once,.,CASSPSTGELFF,TGTGCCAGCTCACCGTCCACCGGGGAGCTGTTTTTT
TRBJ1-2,TRBV9,once,TRBD1,CASSVWDSPNYGYTF,TGTGCCAGCAGCGTCTGGGACAGCCCTAACTATGGCTACACCTTC
TRBJ1-3,TRBV11-2,.,.,CASSLSAPSGNTIYF,TGTGCCAGCAGCTTGTCAGCTCCCTCTGGAAACACCATATATTTT
TRBJ1-3,TRBV4-1,.,.,CASSQPTGRSGNTIYF,TGCGCCAGCAGCCAGCCTACAGGGAGATCAGGAAACACCATATATTTT
TRBJ2-7,TRBV4-1,.,TRBD2,CASSHGLAGVNYEQYF,TGCGCCAGCAGCCACGGACTAGCGGGGGTCAACTACGAGCAGTACTTC
TRBJ1-4,TRBV4-2,.,.,CASSPMGEKLFF,TGTGCCAGCAGCCCCATGGGCGAAAAACTGTTTTTT
TRBJ1-2,TRBV4-3,.,TRBD1,CASSHRTGDGYTF,TGCGCCAGCAGCCACAGGACAGGGGATGGCTACACCTTC
TRBJ1-5,TRBV6-5,.,.,CASSYGQGNQPQHF,TGTGCCAGCAGTTACGGGCAGGGCAACCAGCCCCAGCATTTT
TRBJ2-7,TRBV9,.,.,CASSVSPGYEQYF,TGTGCCAGCAGCGTCAGCCCAGGGTACGAGCAGTACTTC
TRBJ2-2,TRBV18,.,TRBD1,CASSRDGTENTGELFF,TGTGCCAGCTCCCGGGACGGGACAGAGAACACCGGGGAGCTGTTTTTT
TRBJ2-3,TRBV10-3,.,TRBD2,CAISGAGGSDTQYF,TGTGCCATCAGTGGGGCGGGGGGATCAGATACGCAGTATTTT
TRBJ2-1,TRBV7-2,.,TRBD1,CASSLGDREQFF,TGTGCCAGCAGCTTAGGGGACAGGGAGCAGTTCTTC
TRBJ2-1,TRBV7-3,.,.,CASSLGRNSNEQFF,TGTGCCAGCAGCTTGGGCCGCAACTCCAATGAGCAGTTCTTC
TRBJ1-3,TRBV13,.,.,CASSLPDSSGNTIYF,TGTGCCAGCAGCCTCCCGGACAGCTCTGGAAACACCATATATTTT
TRBJ1-1,TRBV7-2,.,TRBD1,CASSLDRGQNTEAFF,TGTGCCAGCAGCTTAGACAGGGGCCAGAACACTGAAGCTTTCTTT
TRBJ2-7,TRBV18,.,.,CASSPGGSYEQYF,TGTGCCAGCTCACCGGGCGGGTCCTACGAGCAGTACTTC
TRBJ2-3,TRBV13,once,TRBD2,CASSLLAGGRLGTDTQYF,TGTGCCAGCAGCTTACTAGCGGGGGGGCGATTAGGCACAGATACGCAGTATTTT
TRBJ2-3,TRBV19,once,.,CASSNSLADTQYF,TGTGCCAGTAGTAACTCATTGGCAGATACGCAGTATTTT